This T cell receptor (beta chain) is from a study of cytomegalovirus exposure and HLA in healthy donors. At the level of the study: It was reported in a later analysis that the same platform had been used for the 90 to 150 validation repertoires as for the 550 to 700 first-cohort repertoires.

TCRdb keeps only in-frame clones here, not all; method: immunoSEQ multiplex PCR. The sample has some 200,000 clones; about 86% are singletons. Findings and limits, study-wide: With high specificity and sensitivity, the classifier reportedly diagnosed cytomegalovirus status. Specificity of a few CMV-associated chains for CMV antigens was verified in vitro.

To note about this clone: Its antigen is unknown.

The donors were members of the validation cohort comprising 100 to 150 subjects, separate from the roughly 670-subject first cohort. This clonotype originated in a woman in her late teens or twenties in good health and CMV-seropositive. The sequenced sample was PBMCs.

The CDR3 DNA reads TGCGCCAGCAGCCAAGACGGAGAGGGTTCACCCCTCCACTTT. Translating gives CASSQDGEGSPLHF. The V gene is TRBV4-1, the J gene TRBJ1-6, with D uncertain. The CDR3 is 14 amino acids. The V gene's germline CDR1 is MGHRA and CDR2 YSYEKL. Trimming took 0 bases from V and 9 from J, leaving 9 bases between them.